The T cell receptor (beta chain) under discussion was sequenced for a study of identical twins. Study-wide findings and caveats: Fewer insertions marked abundant cord blood beta clonotypes; young adult naive trended weakly, memory not at all.

Donors were all healthy Caucasians. The CDR3 contains 13 residues. CDR1 SGHRS and CDR2 YFSETQ come from the germline V gene. The germline V and J ends were trimmed by 0 bases and 7 bases, with 9 bases remaining between them. This clonotype has a handful of counts. What it binds is unknown. TCRdb reprocessed the 5' RACE reads with MiXCR, giving one entry per CDR3 protein. The table lists 1,800,000 or so distinct CDR3 sequences, about 31% of them singletons. The rearrangement joins TRBV5-1 to TRBJ2-3; D is undetermined. What was sequenced was cord blood. This clonotype was sampled from a newborn girl in good health. In DNA form, the CDR3 reads TGCGCCAGCAGCTTGGATCGACTTTATACGCAGTATTTT. Encoded protein: CASSLDRLYTQYF.